The clone carrying this T cell receptor beta chain has a single count. These data belong to a study of PD-L1 blockade in urothelial cancer. Deletions cut 4 bases from V and 2 bases from J, with 9 bases between. Germline V gene data show CDR1 as SNHLY and CDR2 as FYNNEI. The length of the CDR3 is 14 residues. Sequencing used immunoSEQ multiplex PCR; TCRdb keeps in-frame clones, though not all of them. The sample contains 11,000 to 15,000 clones, around 89% of which appear only once. The sample consisted of PBMCs, taken around atezolizumab (anti-PD-L1) treatment. This chain connects TRBV2 to TRBJ1-5, with TRBD1 as a possible D gene (5 bases). This sequence was found in a man aged 65 to 85 with urothelial cancer. The DNA of the CDR3 is TGTGCCAGCAGTGTAGGGGCCCGCAATCAGCCCCAGCATTTT. Its translation: CASSVGARNQPQHF.